The present TCR beta chain was sequenced within a study of blood T cells in healthy people across ages. Study-wide results and limits: There was a strong correlation between TCR beta diversity and naive T cell percentage. Diversity of TCR beta per million T cells declined in a roughly linear way with age.

Looked up from germline, CDR1 is SGHTA and CDR2 is FQGNSA. The trim removed 2 bases at V and 3 bases at J, leaving 4 bases unmatched. CDR3 length: 15 residues. In this sample, this clonotype turned up many times. No antigen is known for it. The use of a sample-barcoded 5' primer and a J-beta primer mix characterized a second PCR of roughly 7 to 12 cycles. A template-switch adaptor with 12 random nucleotides tagged each cDNA molecule. Each CDR3 protein is one row after TCRdb ran MiXCR on the 5' RACE reads. The sample consists of hundreds of thousands of distinct CDR3 sequences, 56% of them appearing once.

This TCR derives from a man between 40 and 49 years old in good health. Source material: blood. The V call is TRBV7-2, the J call TRBJ1-1; 9 nucleotides match TRBD1. The CDR3 here is CASSLLTGGYTEAFF. In DNA, the CDR3 is TGTGCCAGCAGCTTACTGACAGGGGGGTACACTGAAGCTTTCTTT.